The rows below give T cell receptor beta chains drawn from one sample of a study of T cell responses to AZD1222 COVID-19 vaccine. Sequencing used immunoSEQ multiplex PCR; TCRdb keeps in-frame clones, though not all of them. The data show 90,000 to 130,000 clones, about 95% seen once. The sequences come from peripheral blood, collected 28 days after the second AZD1222 dose. Receptors originate from an adult who received the AZD1222 COVID-19 vaccine. Each CDR3 is given with its conserved first and last residue. D genes are given only for firm matches. Size values are once, few and many counts, or a class for expanded clones, and some rows have none.

TRBJ1-5 | TRBD1 | TRBV2 | NA | CASSQDRDYQPQHF | TGTGCCAGCAGTCAGGACAGGGATTATCAGCCCCAGCATTTT
TRBJ1-4 | NA | TRBV5-1 | NA | CASSRASEKLFF | TGCGCCAGCAGTAGGGCGTCCGAAAAACTGTTTTTT
TRBJ2-3 | NA | TRBV15 | NA | CATSRDRGQEDTQYF | TGTGCCACCAGCAGAGATCGGGGGCAGGAAGATACGCAGTATTTT
TRBJ1-3 | NA | TRBV10-2 | once | CASREGPGGNTIYF | TGCGCCAGCAGGGAAGGGCCCGGAGGGAACACCATATATTTT
TRBJ2-5 | NA | TRBV27 | NA | CASTGPSQETQYF | TGTGCCAGCACGGGACCGAGCCAAGAGACCCAGTACTTC
TRBJ1-2 | NA | TRBV5-1 | NA | CASSLAGSNYGYTF | TGCGCCAGCAGCTTGGCCGGCAGTAACTATGGCTACACCTTC
TRBJ1-6 | NA | TRBV4-1 | NA | CASSLAQGRPPLHF | TGCGCCAGCAGCCTGGCGCAGGGGAGGCCACCCCTCCACTTT
TRBJ1-1 | TRBD1 | TRBV2 | NA | CASSEYLGQRGAEAFF | TGTGCCAGCAGTGAATATCTGGGACAGCGGGGAGCTGAAGCTTTCTTT
TRBJ1-1 | NA | TRBV19 | NA | CASSIGFSTEAFF | TGTGCCAGTAGTATCGGGTTTAGCACTGAAGCTTTCTTT
TRBJ1-2 | NA | TRBV4-1 | NA | CASSQDQGEGYTF | TGCGCCAGCAGCCAAGATCAGGGCGAGGGCTACACCTTC
TRBJ1-5 | NA | TRBV18 | NA | CASSPPGQLESNQPQHF | TGTGCCAGCTCACCACCTGGGCAGCTCGAAAGCAATCAGCCCCAGCATTTT
TRBJ1-4 | NA | TRBV5-1 | NA | CASSFQGFGEKLFF | TGCGCCAGCAGCTTCCAGGGCTTTGGTGAAAAACTGTTTTTT
TRBJ1-2 | TRBD1 | TRBV5-4 | NA | CASLGTGASYGYTF | TGTGCCAGCTTAGGAACAGGGGCCTCATATGGCTACACCTTC
TRBJ2-2 | NA | TRBV5-6 | NA | CASYLYGTFVTGELFF | TGTGCCAGCTATCTTTACGGGACATTCGTCACCGGGGAGCTGTTTTTT
TRBJ1-2 | NA | TRBV9 | NA | CASSVSGGTQAYGYTF | TGTGCCAGCAGCGTATCAGGCGGAACGCAAGCCTATGGCTACACCTTC
TRBJ2-1 | NA | TRBV5-1 | NA | CASSLRTPSYNEQFF | TGCGCCAGCAGCTTAAGAACTCCGTCATACAATGAGCAGTTCTTC
TRBJ1-2 | NA | TRBV19 | NA | CASSYPDSYGYTF | TGTGCCAGTAGCTATCCCGACAGCTATGGCTACACCTTC
TRBJ1-5 | TRBD1 | TRBV5-1 | NA | CASSLGGLPGQPQHF | TGCGCCAGCAGCTTAGGGGGCCTTCCCGGTCAGCCCCAGCATTTT
TRBJ2-3 | NA | TRBV4-1 | NA | CASSQEGLRNVPKSTDTQYF | TGCGCCAGCAGCCAAGAGGGTCTAAGGAATGTGCCCAAAAGCACAGATACGCAGTATTTT
TRBJ1-6 | NA | TRBV7-9 | NA | CASSRMGGEVGSPLHF | TGTGCCAGCAGCCGTATGGGGGGTGAGGTAGGATCACCCCTCCACTTT
TRBJ2-7 | TRBD2 | TRBV29-1 | NA | CSVSLLAGVYEQYF | TGCAGCGTTTCTCTCCTAGCGGGAGTCTACGAGCAGTACTTC
TRBJ2-7 | NA | TRBV12-3/TRBV12-4 | NA | CASSLLVFYEQYF | TGTGCCAGCAGTTTACTTGTTTTCTACGAGCAGTACTTC
TRBJ1-2 | NA | TRBV3-1/TRBV3-2 | NA | CASSKAYENSYGYTF | TGTGCCAGCAGCAAGGCCTACGAGAACAGCTATGGCTACACCTTC
TRBJ2-7 | TRBD2 | TRBV6-5 | NA | CASSGLGASYEQYF | TGTGCCAGCAGCGGACTAGGGGCTTCCTACGAGCAGTACTTC
TRBJ2-1 | NA | TRBV6-5 | NA | CATLIVGGGYNEQFF | TGTGCCACCTTGATAGTAGGAGGGGGTTACAATGAGCAGTTCTTC
TRBJ1-2 | NA | TRBV25-1 | NA | CASSDYGYTF | TGTGCCAGCAGTGATTATGGCTACACCTTC
TRBJ1-1 | NA | TRBV5-1 | NA | CASSLGITGAGNTEAFF | TGCGCCAGCAGCTTGGGTATTACGGGGGCAGGGAACACTGAAGCTTTCTTT
TRBJ2-7 | TRBD1 | TRBV2 | NA | CASSDGGQGTYEQYF | TGTGCCAGCAGTGACGGGGGACAGGGGACCTACGAGCAGTACTTC
TRBJ2-3 | TRBD2 | TRBV11-3 | NA | CASSLVGGRAGDTQYF | TGTGCCAGCAGCTTAGTCGGCGGGAGGGCCGGAGATACGCAGTATTTT
TRBJ1-6 | TRBD1 | TRBV5-1 | NA | CASSSGTGDFIPLHF | TGCGCCAGCAGCTCCGGGACAGGGGATTTTATACCCCTCCACTTT
TRBJ1-3 | NA | TRBV30 | NA | CAWSGPTGNTIYF | TGTGCCTGGAGTGGGCCTACAGGAAACACCATATATTTT
TRBJ1-2 | NA | TRBV6-5 | NA | CASTKREGDYGYTF | TGTGCCAGCACCAAGAGGGAAGGGGACTATGGCTACACCTTC
TRBJ2-1 | TRBD2 | TRBV7-2 | once | CASSSRGLAGGLEQFF | TGTGCCAGCAGTTCGCGGGGACTAGCGGGGGGGCTTGAGCAGTTCTTC
TRBJ1-2 | NA | TRBV6-1 | NA | CASSESGYYGYTF | TGTGCCAGCAGTGAATCAGGGTACTATGGCTACACCTTC
TRBJ1-2 | NA | TRBV7-9 | NA | CASSSAAATYGYTF | TGTGCCAGCAGCTCCGCCGCAGCCACCTATGGCTACACCTTC
TRBJ2-1 | NA | TRBV6-4 | NA | CASSLVISGQGEQFF | TGTGCCAGCAGTTTGGTGATTTCGGGTCAGGGTGAGCAGTTCTTC
TRBJ2-2 | TRBD1 | TRBV6-5 | NA | CAGYRGTGELFF | TGTGCCGGGTACAGGGGAACCGGGGAGCTGTTTTTT
TRBJ2-5 | NA | TRBV27 | NA | CASSLSATVETQYF | TGTGCCAGCAGTTTATCTGCAACGGTAGAGACCCAGTACTTC
TRBJ2-7 | TRBD1 | TRBV3-1/TRBV3-2 | NA | CASSTEGQAYYEQYF | TGTGCCAGCAGCACCGAAGGACAGGCTTACTACGAGCAGTACTTC
TRBJ2-5 | NA | TRBV6-5 | NA | CASHLRRTQETQYF | TGTGCCTCCCACCTCCGCAGGACCCAAGAGACCCAGTACTTC
TRBJ1-5 | NA | TRBV7-8 | NA | CASSPFGTTNQPQHF | TGTGCCAGCAGCCCATTCGGGACAACCAATCAGCCCCAGCATTTT
TRBJ1-1 | TRBD1 | TRBV7-2 | NA | CASTPGTVNTEAFF | TGTGCCAGCACCCCCGGGACAGTTAACACTGAAGCTTTCTTT